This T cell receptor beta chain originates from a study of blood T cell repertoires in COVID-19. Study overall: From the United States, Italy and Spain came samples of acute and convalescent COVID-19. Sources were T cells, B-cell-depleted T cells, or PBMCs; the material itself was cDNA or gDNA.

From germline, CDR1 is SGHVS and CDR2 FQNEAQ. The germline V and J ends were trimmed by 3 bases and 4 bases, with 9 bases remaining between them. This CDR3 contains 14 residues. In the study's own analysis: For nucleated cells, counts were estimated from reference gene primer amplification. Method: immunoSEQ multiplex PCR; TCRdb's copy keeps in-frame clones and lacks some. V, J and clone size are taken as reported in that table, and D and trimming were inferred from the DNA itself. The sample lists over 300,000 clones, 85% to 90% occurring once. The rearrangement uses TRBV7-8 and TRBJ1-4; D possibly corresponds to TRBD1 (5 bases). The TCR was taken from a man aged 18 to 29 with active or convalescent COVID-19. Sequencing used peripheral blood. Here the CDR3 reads CASSFSGHNEKLFF. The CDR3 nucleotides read TGTGCCAGCAGCTTTTCAGGGCATAATGAAAAACTGTTTTTT. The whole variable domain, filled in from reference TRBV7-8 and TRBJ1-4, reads GAGVSQSPRYKVAKRGQDVALRCDPISGHVSLFWYQQALGQGPEFLTYFQNEAQLDKSGLPSDRFFAERPEGSVSTLKIQRTQQEDSAVYLCASSFSGHNEKLFFGSGTQLSVL.